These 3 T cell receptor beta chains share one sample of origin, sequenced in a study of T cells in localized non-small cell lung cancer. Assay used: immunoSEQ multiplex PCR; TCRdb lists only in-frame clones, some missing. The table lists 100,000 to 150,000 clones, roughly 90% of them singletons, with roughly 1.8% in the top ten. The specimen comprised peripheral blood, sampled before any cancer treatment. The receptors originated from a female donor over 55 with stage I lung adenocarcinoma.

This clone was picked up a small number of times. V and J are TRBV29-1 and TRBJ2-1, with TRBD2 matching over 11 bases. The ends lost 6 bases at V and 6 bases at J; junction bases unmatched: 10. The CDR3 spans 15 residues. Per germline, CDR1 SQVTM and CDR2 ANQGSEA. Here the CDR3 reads CSVRVGLAGSNEQFF. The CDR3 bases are TGCAGCGTGAGGGTAGGACTAGCGGGTAGCAATGAGCAGTTCTTC.

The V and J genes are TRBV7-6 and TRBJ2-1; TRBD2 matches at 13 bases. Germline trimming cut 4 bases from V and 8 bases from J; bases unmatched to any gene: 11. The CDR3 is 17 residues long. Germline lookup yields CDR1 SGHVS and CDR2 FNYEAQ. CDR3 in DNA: TGTGCCAGCAGCTGGCAAGGTGGACTAGCGGGAGACTATGAGCAGTTCTTC. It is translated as CASSWQGGLAGDYEQFF. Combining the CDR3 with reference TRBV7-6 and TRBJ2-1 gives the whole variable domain GAGVSQSPRYKVTKRGQDVALRCDPISGHVSLYWYRQALGQGPEFLTYFNYEAQQDKSGLPNDRFSAERPEGSISTLTIQRTEQRDSAMYRCASSWQGGLAGDYEQFFGPGTRLTVL.

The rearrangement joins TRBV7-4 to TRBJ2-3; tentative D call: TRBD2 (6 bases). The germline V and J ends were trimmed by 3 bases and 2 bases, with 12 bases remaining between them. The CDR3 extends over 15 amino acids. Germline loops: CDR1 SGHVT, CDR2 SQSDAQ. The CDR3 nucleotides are TGTGCCAGCAGCTTCCAAGGGACTTTCACAGATACGCAGTATTTT. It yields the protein CASSFQGTFTDTQYF.